This T cell receptor beta chain was observed in a study of T cells in Graves' hyperthyroidism and ophthalmopathy (dated by TCRdb to the late 2010s). With respect to the entire study: Peripheral blood was sampled at the time of initial diagnosis, prior to any treatment. The 75 to 100 discovery patients were randomly split 7:3 into training and test sets. TCR V-J signatures able to tell the groups apart were searched for in a discovery cohort of 95 to 100 patients, of whom more than 40 had Graves' ophthalmopathy and about 55 had stable Graves' hyperthyroidism. Prospective prediction of ophthalmopathy was tested in an independent validation cohort of under 20 hyperthyroidism patients and 17 patients who later progressed to ophthalmopathy. Thyroid tissue and blood T-cell repertoires from about 6 Graves' hyperthyroidism patients were also compared in the study. After sampling, hyperthyroidism patients received methimazole starting at 30 mg daily, and ophthalmopathy patients received high-dose intravenous methylprednisolone. TCR Vbeta CDR3 sequencing of 135 peripheral blood samples (under 45 ophthalmopathy, 75 hyperthyroidism and approximately 17 progressor patients) is reported in the paper.

Broader findings and caveats from the paper: No statistical method was used to set the sample size in advance, and investigators knew the group allocation. In validation, the model predicted progression to ophthalmopathy a median of roughly 6.5 months before onset, with roughly 68% sensitivity and roughly 72% specificity. A 13 V-J signature model separated ophthalmopathy from stable hyperthyroidism, with approximately 87% sensitivity and about 81% specificity in cross-validation and 80%/75% in testing. Most expanded thyroid clonotypes (frequency above 0.001) were also found in blood, which suggests that blood repertoires may mirror thyroid immune responses.

Graves' hyperthyroidism was defined as stable when no progression to ophthalmopathy occurred over 18 months of follow-up. Hyperthyroidism patients were newly diagnosed, had a disease duration of under 2 months, and were aged 18 to 65 years. Exclusion was applied to patients with uncontrolled infections, other autoimmune diseases, pregnancy or lactation. Clinical symptoms, serum thyroxine and TRAb, thyroid ultrasound, and orbital computed tomography formed the basis for the diagnoses. PBMCs were separated from 10 ml of fresh peripheral blood using Ficoll-Paque density gradient centrifugation. Total RNA was extracted using Trizol reagent, and RNA quality was assessed on an Agilent 2100 Bioanalyzer. Amplification of TCR beta CDR3 regions was carried out from RNA transcripts. A first-round RT-PCR of the TCR CDR3 used the HTBI primer set with the Qiagen OneStep RT-PCR kit. Libraries were constructed in a second round of multiplex PCR, after which size selection and purification were performed. Libraries were sequenced paired-end with 100 bp reads on an Illumina HiSeq2000. Regarding the original processing steps: Raw data were processed with SOAPnuke, discarding reads with adapters, uncalled bases, mean Phred below 15, or no exact constant-primer or identifier match. High-quality paired reads were merged with COPE v1.2.5, and unique nucleotide sequences were defined as clonotypes. MiTCR v1.1 was used to align clonotypes to the IMGT TRBV, TRBD and TRBJ reference segments. Analysis was restricted to V-J combinations with a frequency above 0.0001, which covered just over 98% of repertoires. A TCS score was defined as the ratio between F50 (clonal expansion) and ExV (chaos), using BLOSUM62-based TCRdist between CDR3 peptides within each V-J. Welch's t-statistics and random forest reduced around 520 V-J features to under 15, which were used in a naive Bayes classifier (R e1071). The public sequencing data were trimmed at Q25 with fastp and processed into clonotypes with MiXCR by TCRdb, which kept only in-frame beta chains. When rows share a CDR3 protein, they turn into one entry using the most common DNA and genes. TCRdb, not the authors, supplied the V and J calls. This sample comprises 550,000 to 800,000 distinct CDR3 sequences, about a sixth of them detected only once. Under 10% of the sample is held by the ten biggest clonotypes.

Comment on this clonotype: This clone's antigen is unknown. Base qualities are not recorded, but no much larger clone differs from it by a single base.

V loses 10 bases of germline sequence and J loses 0 bases, and the interval between the two ends is 15 bases. The CDR3 goes from the cysteine to the phenylalanine over 14 residues. The read is trimmed to its CDR3 DNA, 42 bases read in frame from base 1. Taken from the germline V gene, the CDR1 and CDR2 loops are MGHDK and SYGVNS. This clonotype was sampled from a man younger than 35 with Graves' hyperthyroidism. The chain is assembled from TRBV25-1 and TRBJ1-1; the D gene is unclear. Material for sequencing was blood. The CDR3 here reads CANSATNLNTEAFF. The DNA reads as follows: TGTGCCAACAGCGCAACTAATCTGAACACTGAAGCTTTCTTT.